The T cell receptor beta chain under discussion was sequenced for a study of Graves' ophthalmopathy and Graves' hyperthyroidism. General study findings and limits: Blood repertoires reportedly contained most expanded thyroid clonotypes above 0.001 frequency.

This clonotype has at least ten counts. Antigen unknown. Ophthalmopathy cases showed moderate-to-severe activity, scoring CAS ≥3 and NOSPECS ≥4, with duration under 3 months. Pregnant or lactating patients and those with other autoimmune diseases or uncontrolled infections were excluded. Clinicians diagnosed using symptoms, serum thyroxine, TRAb, thyroid ultrasound and orbital computed tomography. TCR beta CDR3 regions were amplified from RNA transcripts. First-round RT-PCR employed HTBI primers, with a second-round multiplex PCR after it. MiXCR, applied by TCRdb to the multiplex PCR reads, yields one record per CDR3 protein. The table has almost 750,000 distinct CDR3 sequences, 35% to 50% seen once. V lost 4 bases, J lost 8 bases, and 4 bases stayed unmatched. The CDR3 runs to 13 residues.

V and J are TRBV12-3 or TRBV12-4 and TRBJ2-2, with 7 nucleotides matching TRBD1. Sequencing was performed on peripheral blood. This clonotype was obtained from an adult man with Graves' ophthalmopathy. The CDR3 DNA reads TGTGCCAGCAGTTCGACAGGGAGAGGGGAGCTGTTTTTT. This codes for CASSSTGRGELFF.